The rows below give T cell receptor beta chains drawn from one sample of a study of T cells in Graves' hyperthyroidism and ophthalmopathy. TCRdb re-analysed the multiplex PCR reads in MiXCR, keeping a single row per CDR3 protein. The data hold hundreds of thousands of distinct CDR3 sequences, with roughly a sixth observed a single time. The source material was blood. All receptors derive from a woman aged 45-65 years with Graves' hyperthyroidism that later progressed to Graves' ophthalmopathy. CDR3s include the opening cysteine and the closing phenylalanine or tryptophan. D genes are given only for firm matches. The size field is filled for only some rows; it gives once, few, many or a size class.

TGCGCCAGCAGCCACACAAACTATGGCTACACCTTC,CASSHTNYGYTF,TRBJ1-2,NA,many,TRBV5-1
TGCGCCAGCAGCCAATCTTTAAATGAAAAACTGTTTTTT,CASSQSLNEKLFF,TRBJ1-4,NA,few,TRBV4-1
TGTGCCATCAGTGAGCCGATATACAGCGGGGAGTCCTACGAGCAGTACTTC,CAISEPIYSGESYEQYF,TRBJ2-7,TRBD2,many,TRBV10-3
TGCGCCAGCAGCTTGAATGCTGCGAACACTGAAGCTTTCTTT,CASSLNAANTEAFF,TRBJ1-1,NA,many,TRBV5-1
TGTGCCAGCAGCCTTCGGGCTCGCCCCTCGTATTTT,CASSLRARPSYF,TRBJ2-3,NA,many,TRBV11-3
TGTGCCAGCCGCGCAGGGCGGGAGCTGTTTTTT,CASRAGRELFF,TRBJ2-2,NA,few,TRBV6-2/TRBV6-3
TGTGCCAGCAGCCAAGATTTTCGGGGAGGAGAGACCCAGTACTTC,CASSQDFRGGETQYF,TRBJ2-5,NA,NA,TRBV14
TGTGCCAGCAGAGTACAGGGGGCAGGGGCTGAAGCTTTCTTT,CASRVQGAGAEAFF,TRBJ1-1,TRBD1,many,TRBV6-1
TGTGCCATCAGTTTGGACGGCAGCCAAGAGACCCAGTACTTC,CAISLDGSQETQYF,TRBJ2-5,NA,few,TRBV10-3
TGCAGTGCCATAAGCTTCGGGACAAGTAATGAAAAACTGTTTTTT,CSAISFGTSNEKLFF,TRBJ1-4,NA,few,TRBV20-1
TGTGCTAGTGGTTGGAGGCCGGGACAGGGGGAATACACTGAAGCTTTCTTT,CASGWRPGQGEYTEAFF,TRBJ1-1,TRBD1,NA,TRBV12-5
TGTGCCAGCAAGCTGGCTGGGGACGTTTTCTTC,CASKLAGDVFF,TRBJ2-1,NA,few,TRBV11-1
TGCGCCAGCAGCTTGGAGTCGGACAGCGGGGACACTGAAGCTTTCTTT,CASSLESDSGDTEAFF,TRBJ1-1,NA,many,TRBV5-1
TGCAGTGCTAGGAGTTTCCGGGGCAGGTCCCCGGAGCAGTACTTC,CSARSFRGRSPEQYF,TRBJ2-7,NA,few,TRBV20-1
TGTGCCAGCAGTTCCTCCGGGAGCAATACGCAGTATTTT,CASSSSGSNTQYF,TRBJ2-3,NA,many,TRBV12-3/TRBV12-4
TGTGCCAGCAGCCTTGGGACACGGAATCAGCCCCAGCATTTT,CASSLGTRNQPQHF,TRBJ1-5,NA,many,TRBV3-1
TGTGCCAGCAGTTCCCCCCGGGACAGGGGGTGGACTGAAGCTTTCTTT,CASSSPRDRGWTEAFF,TRBJ1-1,TRBD1,NA,TRBV12-3/TRBV12-4
TGTGCCAGCAGTGAATTTGACAGGGGGCACTATGGCTACACCTTC,CASSEFDRGHYGYTF,TRBJ1-2,TRBD1,NA,TRBV25-1
TGTGCCAGTCGAACTGCCGTCCGGGAAAAACTGTTTTTT,CASRTAVREKLFF,TRBJ1-4,NA,NA,TRBV19
TGTGCCAGCAGCCCCGGGGGCGGCGGGGAGACCCAGTACTTC,CASSPGGGGETQYF,TRBJ2-5,NA,many,TRBV7-2
TGTGCCACCAGTGAGGCTAGCGGGGCTACAGATACGCAGTATTTT,CATSEASGATDTQYF,TRBJ2-3,TRBD2,many,TRBV24-1
TGTGCCACCAGCAGAGAAGGACCTGAAGCTTTCTTT,CATSREGPEAFF,TRBJ1-1,NA,many,TRBV15
TGTGCTAGTGGTGTAGCGGGGGGCCGCAATGAGCAGTTCTTC,CASGVAGGRNEQFF,TRBJ2-1,TRBD2,many,TRBV12-5
TGTGCCAGCAGCCGCGGGGGGCCCCTCCACTTT,CASSRGGPLHF,TRBJ1-6,NA,many,TRBV3-1
TGTGCCAGCAGTAAAAAGTTGGGGGTGCAGCGCACAGATACGCAGTATTTT,CASSKKLGVQRTDTQYF,TRBJ2-3,NA,many,TRBV6-2/TRBV6-3
TGTGCCAGCGGGCCCGGGAGGCGGGAGCTGTTTTTT,CASGPGRRELFF,TRBJ2-2,TRBD2,few,TRBV6-1